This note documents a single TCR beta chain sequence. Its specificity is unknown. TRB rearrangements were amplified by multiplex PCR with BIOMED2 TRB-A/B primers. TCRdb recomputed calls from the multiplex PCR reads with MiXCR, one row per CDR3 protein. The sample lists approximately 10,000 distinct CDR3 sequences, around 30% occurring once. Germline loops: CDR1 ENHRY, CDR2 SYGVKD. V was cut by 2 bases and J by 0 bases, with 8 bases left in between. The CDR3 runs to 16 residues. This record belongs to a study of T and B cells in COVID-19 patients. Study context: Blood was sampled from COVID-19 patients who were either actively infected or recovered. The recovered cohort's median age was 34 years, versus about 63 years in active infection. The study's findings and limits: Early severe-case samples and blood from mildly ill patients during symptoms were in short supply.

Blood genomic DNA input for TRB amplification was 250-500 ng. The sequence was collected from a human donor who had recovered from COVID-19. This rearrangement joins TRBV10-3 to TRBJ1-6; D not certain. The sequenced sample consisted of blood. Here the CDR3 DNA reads TGTGCCATCAGTGAGCGGCGGAGCTCCTATAATTCACCCCTCCACTTT. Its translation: CAISERRSSYNSPLHF.